The 31 T cell receptor beta chains presented below share a single source sample, sequenced in a study of blood T cell repertoires in COVID-19. Sequencing used immunoSEQ multiplex PCR; TCRdb keeps in-frame clones, though not all of them. Of under 90,000 clones listed, about 83% are singletons. Sequencing used peripheral blood. The receptors here all came from an elderly man with acute or convalescent COVID-19.

The chain has TRBV12-2 and TRBJ1-1; the table gives TRBD1 as D, unverified against the DNA. TRBV12-2 is reported as a pseudogene. The CDR3 runs to 16 residues. CDR3 loop: CASRTPTQPLNTEAFF. For the CDR3, the DNA is TGTGCAAGTCGCACCCCGACACAACCCTTGAACACTGAAGCTTTCTTT.

V gene TRBV3-1 (or the pseudogene TRBV3-2) combines with J gene TRBJ2-3; 10 bases match TRBD2. V shed 4 bases and J 2 bases; nucleotides not matched to a gene: 3. CDR1 and CDR2 from the germline V gene are LGHDT and YNNKEL (reference sequence). This CDR3 has 15 amino acids. In DNA form, the CDR3 reads TGTGCCAGCAGCCCAGGACTAGCGGTCACAGATACGCAGTATTTT. This encodes CASSPGLAVTDTQYF.

V usage is TRBV7-9 and J usage is TRBJ1-5, with D possibly TRBD1 on 6 matching bases. V gave up 5 bases and J gave up 0 bases, with 17 bases separating them. This CDR3 is 17 amino acids long. CDR1 and CDR2 (germline): SEHNR, FQNEAQ (reference sequence). The CDR3 protein is CASSPGDTRFSNQPQHF. For the CDR3, the DNA is TGTGCCAGCAGCCCCGGGGACACCAGGTTTAGCAATCAGCCCCAGCATTTT.

The J gene is TRBJ2-2, the V gene TRBV5-1; 10 nucleotides agree with TRBD2. J was trimmed by 1 base and V by 4 bases; bases with no gene match: 7. The CDR3 totals 17 residues. The germline V gene encodes CDR1 SGHRS and CDR2 YFSETQ. DNA for the CDR3: TGCGCCAGCAGCGGGGGTAGGACTAGCGGGAACACCGGGGAGCTGTTTTTT. Its translation is CASSGGRTSGNTGELFF.

CDR3 protein: CASTSFLGTTPTGELFF. The CDR3 DNA follows: TGTGCCAGCACCTCTTTTCTAGGGACTACTCCCACCGGGGAGCTGTTTTTT. The rearrangement links TRBV28 to TRBJ2-2, with TRBD2 matching over 7 bases. Germline lookup yields CDR1 MDHEN and CDR2 SYDVKM. CDR3 length equals 17 residues. The junction had 15 bases not matched to a gene; V was cut back by 7 bases and J by 4 bases.

The J gene is TRBJ2-2, the V gene TRBV27; 14 bases line up with TRBD2. In germline, CDR1 is MNHEY, CDR2 SMNVEV (reference sequence). V lost 7 bases, J lost 6 bases, and 7 bases stayed unmatched. The CDR3 spans 16 residues. The CDR3 spells CASTKTSGRGPGELFF. Here the CDR3 DNA reads TGTGCCAGCACCAAGACTAGCGGGAGGGGGCCCGGGGAGCTGTTTTTT.

By share, this clone ranks as medium-sized (0.01 to 0.1%). The chain uses TRBV27 and TRBJ2-1; 8 positions match TRBD1. J lost 6 bases, V lost 6 bases, and 4 bases had no gene match. The CDR3 consists of 13 residues. The germline V gene has CDR1 MNHEY and CDR2 SMNVEV (reference sequence). CDR3 bases: TGTGCCAGCAGGACAGGGGCCATCAATGAGCAGTTCTTC. It specifies CASRTGAINEQFF.

This CDR3 reads CASSLPGTGTKGANYGYTF. CDR3 DNA sequence: TGTGCCAGCAGCTTGCCCGGGACAGGGACTAAAGGAGCTAACTATGGCTACACCTTC. The chain links TRBV5-4 to TRBJ1-2; 9 bases are a match to TRBD1. The CDR3 length is 19 residues. Germline V lookup: CDR1 SGHNT, CDR2 YYREEE (reference sequence). The V and J ends lost 1 base and 0 bases, in that order; junction bases with no gene match: 13.

The chain combines TRBV7-9 with TRBJ2-5; unclear D gene. V lost 2 bases, J lost 3 bases, and 4 bases lay in between. Germline V lookup: CDR1 SEHNR, CDR2 FQNEAQ (reference sequence). There are 12 residues in the CDR3. CDR3 DNA sequence: TGTGCCAGCAGCTTATCAGAAGAGACCCAGTACTTC. Its protein is CASSLSEETQYF.

The chain recombines TRBV24-1 with TRBJ1-5, with D unresolved. This CDR3 is built from 12 residues. Trimming took off 2 bases at V and 6 bases at J, with 4 bases between the two ends. The germline V gene has CDR1 KGHDR and CDR2 SFDVKD. For the CDR3, the DNA is TGTGCCACCAGTGATTCGTTTCAGCCCCAGCATTTT. Translated: CATSDSFQPQHF.

This rearrangement joins TRBV5-5 to TRBJ2-7, with D possibly matching TRBD1 (5 bases). The CDR3 contains 15 residues. Trimming took 4 bases from V and 1 from J, leaving 15 bases between them. Germline lookup yields CDR1 SGHKS and CDR2 YYEKEE (reference sequence). The CDR3 loop reads CASSRQIDSSYEQYF. The CDR3 DNA is TGTGCCAGCAGCCGTCAGATAGACAGTTCCTACGAGCAGTACTTC.

The chain carries TRBV6-1 and TRBJ1-3; 7 positions match TRBD1. CDR3 length: 16 amino acids. Per germline, CDR1 MNHNS and CDR2 SASEGT. The trim removed 4 bases at V and 0 bases at J, leaving 6 bases unmatched. In DNA form, the CDR3 reads TGTGCCAGCAGTGTCCGACAGGGCGACTCTGGAAACACCATATATTTT. Encoded protein: CASSVRQGDSGNTIYF.

V and J are TRBV27 and TRBJ2-7; 9 bases map to TRBD2. The trim removed 6 bases at V and 3 bases at J, leaving 9 bases unmatched. The CDR3 is 15 residues long. CDR1 MNHEY and CDR2 SMNVEV come from the germline V gene (reference sequence). In DNA, the CDR3 is TGTGCCAGCAGCTCCCCCCTAGCGGGATACTACGAGCAGTACTTC. Its translation is CASSSPLAGYYEQYF.

The rearrangement uses TRBV6-1 and TRBJ1-2, with 7 nucleotides matching TRBD1. This CDR3 has 16 amino acids. Trimming cost V 0 bases and J 8 bases; bases outside gene matches: 12. The germline CDR1 and CDR2 sequences are MNHNS and SASEGT. The CDR3 spells CASSEATTGAGYGYTF. As DNA, the CDR3 is TGTGCCAGCAGTGAAGCTACCACAGGGGCCGGCTACGGCTACACCTTC.

The chain joins TRBV9 to TRBJ1-1; D ambiguous. The CDR3 is made up of 15 amino acids. V was pared by 0 bases and J by 6 bases, with 15 bases between. Per germline, CDR1 SGDLS and CDR2 YYNGEE. CDR3 sequence (DNA): TGTGCCAGCAGCGTAGATATTGGGTCGAGGGCTGAAGCTTTCTTT. It encodes CASSVDIGSRAEAFF.

The chain employs TRBV27 and TRBJ2-7; the D is unclear. V lost 2 bases and J lost 3, with 8 bases in between. This CDR3 is built from 13 residues. The germline CDR1 and CDR2 sequences are MNHEY and SMNVEV (reference sequence). In DNA form, the CDR3 reads TGTGCCAGCAGTTTAGTCAGGAACTACGAGCAGTACTTC. Residues: CASSLVRNYEQYF.

Remarks on this clone: Other DNA sequences from this sample encode an identical CDR3 as well. This chain connects TRBV5-1 to TRBJ2-7, with D possibly matching TRBD1 (7 bases). V lost 4 bases, J lost 4 bases, and 12 bases lay in between. The CDR3 extends over 13 amino acids. The V gene's germline CDR1 is SGHRS and CDR2 YFSETQ. The CDR3 reads CASSPAGGYEQYF. The CDR3 nucleotides read TGCGCCAGCAGCCCCGCAGGGGGGTACGAGCAGTACTTC.

The chain is built from TRBV24-1 and TRBJ1-2; 7 bases fit TRBD1. The germline V gene has CDR1 KGHDR and CDR2 SFDVKD. J lost 7 bases, V lost 6 bases, and 7 bases had no gene match. CDR3 size: 13 residues. The CDR3 bases are TGTGCCACCAGTTCACAGGGGTTTAGTGGCTACACCTTC. It encodes CATSSQGFSGYTF.

This clone was observed once. This rearrangement joins TRBV9 to TRBJ1-1; D not resolved. The CDR3 covers 14 residues. Germline CDR1 SGDLS, CDR2 YYNGEE. Trimming removed 3 bases at V and 3 bases at J, with 12 bases between. Here the CDR3 DNA reads TGTGCCAGCAGCGGGTCTCGTCGGGACACTGAAGCTTTCTTT. This encodes CASSGSRRDTEAFF.

The genes are TRBV25-1 and TRBJ2-3; possibly TRBD2 for D (6 bases). CDR3 length: 15 amino acids. V was pared by 11 bases and J by 2 bases, with 20 bases between. Germline assignment: CDR1 MGHDK and CDR2 SYGVNS. The CDR3 loop reads CAVSYWEDYTDTQYF. CDR3 nucleotide sequence: TGTGCCGTTTCTTACTGGGAGGATTACACAGATACGCAGTATTTT.

This chain joins TRBV5-1 and TRBJ2-7; a weak D match, TRBD1 (6 bases). The CDR3 is 15 residues long. The V end was cut by 5 bases, the J end by 3 bases, with 18 bases between. Germline CDR1 SGHRS, CDR2 YFSETQ. CDR3 in DNA: TGCGCCAGCAGTCTTCTCGCAGGGGCCTACTACGAGCAGTACTTC. It specifies CASSLLAGAYYEQYF.

This clone was seen only a few times. The J gene is TRBJ1-5, the V gene TRBV28; D not certain. In germline, CDR1 is MDHEN, CDR2 SYDVKM. The CDR3 length is 13 residues. V shed 5 bases and J shed 3 bases, with 8 bases lying between them. CDR3 residues: CASSRSYNQPQHF. CDR3 bases: TGTGCCAGCAGTCGGTCATACAATCAGCCCCAGCATTTT.

The table lists this clone with a count of one. The V call is TRBV24-1, the J call TRBJ2-5, with 9 bases that match TRBD1. The V gene end was trimmed by 6 bases and the J gene end by 1 base; junction bases not matched to a gene: 8. CDR3 length: 16 amino acids. Germline V lookup: CDR1 KGHDR, CDR2 SFDVKD. In DNA form, the CDR3 reads TGTGCCACCAGTCCCGGGACAGGGCAATCCCAAGAGACCCAGTACTTC. It is translated as CATSPGTGQSQETQYF.

The rearrangement uses TRBV3-1 (or the pseudogene TRBV3-2) and TRBJ1-3; D not resolved. This CDR3 is built from 14 residues. V shed 3 bases and J shed 2 bases, with 8 bases lying between them. Germline CDR1 and CDR2: LGHDT and YNNKEL (reference sequence). Here the CDR3 reads CASSQSGAGNTIYF. CDR3 nucleotide sequence: TGTGCCAGCAGCCAGTCGGGTGCTGGAAACACCATATATTTT.

CDR3: CASSQDEGSGGRKLFF. DNA of the CDR3: TGCGCCAGCAGCCAAGATGAGGGCTCGGGTGGTCGAAAACTGTTTTTT. The rearrangement links TRBV4-1 to TRBJ1-4; D is ambiguous. CDR1 is MGHRA, CDR2 YSYEKL, per germline. The CDR3 loop spans 16 amino acids. The V gene lost 0 bases and the J gene lost 10 bases, with 18 bases spanning the gap.

This sequence joins TRBV19 and TRBJ2-2; TRBD1 aligns across 9 bases. The CDR3 length is 16 residues. Germline V CDR1 and CDR2: LNHDA, SQIVND (reference sequence). Unmatched junction bases numbered 11, after V lost 6 bases and J lost 6 bases. DNA for the CDR3: TGTGCCAGTAGCCCAACCGGGACAGGGAGATCCGGGGAGCTGTTTTTT. The encoded protein is CASSPTGTGRSGELFF. The variable domain in full, with the rest retrieved from reference TRBV19 and TRBJ2-2, is DGGITQSPKYLFRKEGQNVTLSCEQNLNHDAMYWYRQDPGQGLRLIYYSQIVNDFQKGDIAEGYSVSREKKESFPLTVTSAQKNPTAFYLCASSPTGTGRSGELFFGEGSRLTVL.

A single count supports this clone. The chain recombines TRBV28 with TRBJ1-1; TRBD1 matches at 8 bases. The V gene end was trimmed by 4 bases and the J gene end by 3 bases; junction bases not matched to a gene: 10. The V gene's germline CDR1 is MDHEN and CDR2 SYDVKM. There are 16 residues in the CDR3. CDR3 bases: TGTGCCAGCAGTTCCCCCGAGGCAGGGGGCTACACTGAAGCTTTCTTT. Its protein is CASSSPEAGGYTEAFF.

The chain couples TRBV27 to TRBJ2-1, with D possibly TRBD2 on 6 matching bases. Per the germline V gene, CDR1 is MNHEY and CDR2 is SMNVEV (reference sequence). Trimming shortened V by 6 bases and J by 7 bases, and 16 bases separated the two germline ends. This CDR3 has 14 amino acids. The CDR3 sequence: CASRRGVGGNEQFF. For the CDR3, the DNA is TGTGCCAGCAGACGCGGGGTTGGGGGGAATGAGCAGTTCTTC.

The CDR3 protein is CASSQPGQPGNTIYF. CDR3 nucleotide sequence: TGCGCCAGCAGCCAACCCGGACAGCCAGGAAACACCATATATTTT. V is TRBV4-1 and J is TRBJ1-3; tentatively, D is TRBD1 (6 bases). Per the germline V gene, CDR1 is MGHRA and CDR2 is YSYEKL. The CDR3 runs to 15 residues. The V end lost 2 bases, the J end lost 4 bases, and 12 bases lay between the germline ends.

V usage is TRBV6-5 and J usage is TRBJ1-2; TRBD1 agrees at 7 bases. There are 13 residues in the CDR3. The V gene end was trimmed by 0 bases and the J gene end by 9 bases; junction bases not matched to a gene: 4. Germline V gene lookup returns CDR1 MNHEY and CDR2 SVGAGI. This CDR3 reads CASSYSTGLSYTF. CDR3 DNA: TGTGCCAGCAGTTACTCGACAGGGCTGAGCTACACCTTC.

V gene TRBV6-5 combines with J gene TRBJ2-7; TRBD1 aligns across 12 bases. The germline CDR1 and CDR2 sequences are MNHEY and SVGAGI. The CDR3 spans 15 residues. The V segment lost 2 bases and the J segment 5 bases; nucleotides outside the gene matches: 4. The CDR3 nucleotides read TGTGCCAGCAGTTACGGGGACAGGGGGCCCAACGAGCAGTACTTC. Translation gives CASSYGDRGPNEQYF.